These 16 T cell receptor beta chains originate from one sample sequenced in a study of graft-versus-host responses after intestinal transplantation. Method: immunoSEQ multiplex PCR; TCRdb's copy keeps in-frame clones and lacks some. The sample carries 15,000 to 20,000 clones, about four fifths recorded once. The specimen comprised PBMCs, sampled 14 days after transplant. All receptors come from a human patient who received an intestinal transplant, so some T cells may come from the graft donor.

This clone has only a few counts. The gene calls are TRBV2 and TRBJ1-2, with D hard to call. The CDR3 sequence is 13 residues long. The V end was cut by 4 bases, the J end by 6 bases, with 12 bases between. In germline, CDR1 is SNHLY, CDR2 FYNNEI. The CDR3, as DNA: TGTGCCAGCAGTGCCCTGGGAGGAGATGGCTACACCTTC. Translating gives CASSALGGDGYTF.

The rearrangement uses TRBV1 and TRBJ2-1; the table's D call, TRBD1, was not checked against the DNA. TRBV1 is designated a pseudogene. The CDR3 is 15 residues long. The CDR3 nucleotides are TGCACCAGCAGCCTCCGTATAGACATCCACAATGAGCAGTTCTTC. This gives the protein CTSSLRIDIHNEQFF.

J is TRBJ1-6 and V is TRBV11-1, with TRBD1 as a possible D gene (6 bases). The length of the CDR3 is 16 residues. Germline V gene sequence: CDR1 SGHAT, CDR2 FQDESV (reference sequence). Trimming pared 1 base from V and 7 bases from J, leaving 14 bases between. The DNA for the CDR3 is TGTGCCAGCAGCTTAGAAGGGCCAGGGGAGAATTCACCCCTCCACTTT. It codes for CASSLEGPGENSPLHF.

This chain connects TRBV7-3 to TRBJ2-1; the D is unclear. Between the trimmed V and J ends, which lost 3 bases and 5 bases, there was a span of 14 bases. CDR1 SGHTA and CDR2 FQGTGA come from the germline V gene. This CDR3 has 15 amino acids. CDR3 nucleotide sequence: TGTGCCAGCAGCTTCCCCGGGTCGCTAAACAATGAGCAGTTCTTC. Amino acids: CASSFPGSLNNEQFF.

The J gene is TRBJ2-1, the V gene TRBV28; D perhaps matches TRBD2 (6 bases). Germline V gene lookup returns CDR1 MDHEN and CDR2 SYDVKM. This CDR3 spans 15 amino acids. Trimming cost V 6 bases and J 5 bases, with 17 bases left between them. CDR3 sequence: CASSPGTGEDNEQFF. CDR3 coding DNA: TGTGCCAGCAGCCCCGGGACTGGCGAGGACAATGAGCAGTTCTTC.

This chain uses TRBV7-3 with TRBJ2-7, with 8 bases that match TRBD1. The junction had 7 bases not matched to a gene; V was cut back by 5 bases and J by 1 base. Germline V gene lookup returns CDR1 SGHTA and CDR2 FQGTGA. This CDR3 is built from 15 residues. CDR3 coding DNA: TGTGCCAGCAGCATCGGACAGGGCATATCCTACGAGCAGTACTTC. It translates to CASSIGQGISYEQYF.

The table lists this clone with a count of one. This chain uses TRBV7-2 with TRBJ1-5; TRBD1 agrees at 9 bases. Germline CDR1 is SGHTA and CDR2 is FQGNSA. The V and J ends lost 5 bases and 4 bases, in that order; junction bases with no gene match: 6. This CDR3 contains 15 residues. CDR3 sequence reads: CASSRTGTGNQPQHF. The DNA of the CDR3 is TGTGCCAGCAGCAGGACCGGGACAGGGAATCAGCCCCAGCATTTT.

This chain links TRBV5-4 with TRBJ2-1, with a possible D match to TRBD2 (5 bases). Germline CDR1 SGHNT, CDR2 YYREEE (reference sequence). V was pared by 0 bases and J by 5 bases, with 12 bases between. This CDR3 has 15 residues. CDR3: CASSLAYETNNEQFF. CDR3 coding DNA: TGTGCCAGCAGCTTGGCCTATGAGACTAACAATGAGCAGTTCTTC.

V is TRBV6-6 and J is TRBJ2-5; 10 nucleotides match TRBD1. The CDR3 consists of 13 residues. The germline gives CDR1 MNHNY, CDR2 SVGAGI (reference sequence). V gave up 6 bases and J gave up 7 bases; unmatched junction bases: 5. The CDR3 is CASSRQGAGTQYF. Written as DNA, the CDR3 is TGTGCCAGCAGCCGACAGGGGGCAGGGACCCAGTACTTC.

The rearrangement uses TRBV10-2 and TRBJ2-1, with a weak D call TRBD2 (6 bases). This CDR3 has 15 residues. Trimming took off 8 bases at V and 9 bases at J, with 23 bases between the two ends. CDR1 and CDR2 (germline): WSHSY, SAAADI. The CDR3 region is CASWRGLSRPGEQFF. CDR3 coding DNA: TGCGCCAGCTGGAGGGGACTCTCAAGGCCCGGTGAGCAGTTCTTC.

This chain joins TRBV1 and TRBJ2-1. TRBV1 is an annotated pseudogene. The CDR3 consists of 15 residues. The CDR3 sequence: CTSSQAEDRYNEQFF. The CDR3, as DNA: TGCACCAGCAGCCAAGCCGAGGACCGATACAATGAGCAGTTCTTC.

This chain connects TRBV19 to TRBJ1-4, with D hard to call. The CDR3 extends over 13 amino acids. Trimming removed 7 bases from V and 7 bases from J, with 13 bases in between. Germline V lookup: CDR1 LNHDA, CDR2 SQIVND (reference sequence). The CDR3: CASNARIGEKLFF. CDR3 in DNA: TGTGCCAGTAACGCCAGGATTGGTGAAAAACTGTTTTTT.

This chain joins TRBV5-1 and TRBJ2-3, with D perhaps matching TRBD1 (6 bases). The germline V gene has CDR1 SGHRS and CDR2 YFSETQ. Trimming took off 1 base at V and 1 base at J, with 7 bases between the two ends. The CDR3 runs 14 residues. CDR3 in amino acids: CASSLWGRTDTQYF. The DNA of the CDR3 is TGCGCCAGCAGCTTGTGGGGGCGCACAGATACGCAGTATTTT.

The CDR3: CASSVDRGTDTQYF. In nucleotides, the CDR3 is TGTGCCAGCAGCGTGGACAGGGGCACAGATACGCAGTATTTT. This chain connects TRBV9 to TRBJ2-3; 8 positions match TRBD1. Germline lookup yields CDR1 SGDLS and CDR2 YYNGEE. This CDR3 spans 14 amino acids. V was clipped by 2 bases and J by 1 base; unmatched bases: 0.

The rearrangement uses TRBV5-1 and TRBJ1-5; D ambiguous. The CDR3 totals 13 residues. V lost 2 bases to trimming and J lost 0 bases, with 3 bases between them. Germline V gene sequence: CDR1 SGHRS, CDR2 YFSETQ. The CDR3 nucleotides are TGCGCCAGCAGCTTCTATAGCAATCAGCCCCAGCATTTT. This translates into CASSFYSNQPQHF.

The chain has TRBV4-1 and TRBJ2-1; the match to TRBD2 covers 10 bases. The trim removed 3 bases at V and 7 bases at J, leaving 6 bases unmatched. CDR3 length equals 15 residues. Germline V gene data show CDR1 as MGHRA and CDR2 as YSYEKL. CDR3 bases: TGCGCCAGCAGCCACAGTGGGACTAGCGATAATGAGCAGTTCTTC. Translation gives CASSHSGTSDNEQFF.